This entry lists 7 T cell receptor beta chains sequenced from one sample in a study of cytomegalovirus exposure and HLA in healthy donors. The PCR was carried out with 60 Vbeta primers and 13 Jbeta primers. Here immunoSEQ multiplex PCR was the method, and the copy in TCRdb shows in-frame clones only, minus some. In the table there are approximately 100,000 clones, around 10% of which are singletons. Material for sequencing was PBMCs. Receptors originate from a man aged 50 to 59 in good health and CMV-seropositive.

The gene calls are TRBV27 and TRBJ2-1; 7 bases match TRBD2. There are 15 residues in the CDR3. The germline V gene has CDR1 MNHEY and CDR2 SMNVEV (reference sequence). V lost 5 bases to trimming and J lost 7 bases; unmatched junction nucleotides: 11. CDR3 amino acids: CASSPLGEGPNEQFF. CDR3 nucleotides: TGTGCCAGCAGTCCACTAGGGGAGGGCCCAAATGAGCAGTTCTTC.

The V and J genes are TRBV28 and TRBJ1-2; D remains ambiguous. The CDR3 consists of 13 residues. The V end was cut by 5 bases, the J end by 4 bases, with 11 bases between. Germline V gives CDR1 MDHEN, CDR2 SYDVKM. DNA for the CDR3: TGTGCCAGCAGTCCCCGGAGGGTCTATGGCTACACCTTC. Encoded protein: CASSPRRVYGYTF.

The chain joins TRBV9 to TRBJ1-2; the match to TRBD1 covers 8 bases. CDR3 length: 12 residues. Germline values: CDR1 SGDLS, CDR2 YYNGEE. V shed 3 bases, J shed 8 bases, and the junction held 3 bases outside the gene matches. CDR3 sequence (DNA): TGTGCCAGCAGCGGGACAGGGATGGGCTACACCTTC. Translation: CASSGTGMGYTF.

The gene calls are TRBV6-1 and TRBJ1-1; 7 bases map to TRBD1. After removal of 1 base from V and 5 bases from J, the junction contained 4 bases not matched to a gene. CDR3 length: 14 residues. Germline CDR1 MNHNS, CDR2 SASEGT. The CDR3 region is CASSEVRGRTEAFF. For the CDR3, the DNA is TGTGCCAGCAGTGAAGTGAGGGGGCGGACTGAAGCTTTCTTT.

The rearrangement links TRBV6-1 to TRBJ2-2, with 7 bases matching TRBD2. The V gene's germline CDR1 is MNHNS and CDR2 SASEGT. J gave up 7 bases and V 5 bases, and 10 bases lay outside the gene matches. The length of the CDR3 is 15 residues. The CDR3 region is CASSQSGEEGGELFF. CDR3 nucleotide sequence: TGTGCCAGCAGTCAAAGCGGGGAGGAGGGCGGGGAGCTGTTTTTT.

V gene TRBV19 combines with J gene TRBJ2-2, with TRBD2 as a possible D gene (6 bases). The length of the CDR3 is 16 residues. Germline V CDR1 and CDR2: LNHDA, SQIVND (reference sequence). V was pared by 4 bases and J by 2 bases, with 14 bases between. Written as DNA, the CDR3 is TGTGCCAGTAGTAGGGGGAGGAGGGAAAACACCGGGGAGCTGTTTTTT. Its protein product is CASSRGRRENTGELFF.

The rearrangement joins TRBV2 to TRBJ2-5; weak D call: TRBD1 (6 bases). This CDR3 spans 13 amino acids. CDR1 and CDR2 from the germline V gene are SNHLY and FYNNEI. The V gene lost 6 bases and the J gene lost 3 bases, with 11 bases spanning the gap. The chain's CDR3 is CASSPNREETQYF. CDR3 nucleotides: TGTGCCAGCAGCCCCAACAGGGAAGAGACCCAGTACTTC.